Listed here are 32 T cell receptor beta chains from one sample, sequenced in a study of metastatic and nonmetastatic thyroid tumors. From the PCR reads, TCRdb re-called clones with MiXCR. The data hold 75,000 to 95,000 clones, with 10% to 15% observed a single time. Nobody among the patients had been given any treatment before thyroid surgery. The sample taken for sequencing was blood. The origin of the receptors is a female donor with papillary thyroid cancer or a benign thyroid nodule (not recorded which). Some clones in this sample may be carry-over from other donors' samples.

This clone was recorded at least ten times. The chain uses TRBV7-9 and TRBJ2-1; 9 bases map to TRBD1. CDR3 size: 15 residues. Germline CDR1 is SEHNR and CDR2 is FQNEAQ (reference sequence). V lost 5 bases, J lost 1 base, and 3 bases stayed unmatched. DNA of the CDR3: TGTGCCAGCAGCCAGACAGGGGGGTCCTACAATGAGCAGTTCTTC. It encodes CASSQTGGSYNEQFF. The complete variable domain, with remaining parts taken from reference TRBV7-9 and TRBJ2-1, reads DTGVSQNPRHKITKRGQNVTFRCDPISEHNRLYWYRQTLGQGPEFLTYFQNEAQLEKSRLLSDRFSAERPKGSFSTLEIQRTEQGDSAMYLCASSQTGGSYNEQFFGPGTRLTVL.

This clone was detected many times. This chain uses TRBV12-3 or TRBV12-4 with TRBJ2-7, with TRBD1 matching 9 bases. After removal of 3 bases from V and 1 base from J, the junction contained 1 base not matched to a gene. This CDR3 has 14 amino acids. The chain's CDR3 is CASSFGTGSYEQYF. DNA for the CDR3: TGTGCCAGCAGTTTTGGGACAGGGTCCTACGAGCAGTACTTC.

This clone was observed once. The junction differs from germline at one of its ends, possibly a read error. The chain carries TRBV20-1 and TRBJ2-7; TRBD1 matches 7 bases. This CDR3 comprises 12 residues. The V gene's germline CDR1 is DFQATT and CDR2 SNEGSKA (reference sequence). CDR3 in amino acids: CSARSQGDDQYF. CDR3 in DNA: TGCAGTGCTAGAAGTCAGGGGGACGATCAGTACTTC.

This clone has at least ten counts. The V call is TRBV3-1, the J call TRBJ1-1; D possibly corresponds to TRBD1 (5 bases). V gave up 9 bases and J gave up 3 bases, with 11 bases separating them. CDR3 length: 12 residues. Germline V CDR1 and CDR2: LGHDT, YNNKEL (reference sequence). The CDR3 region has the DNA TGTGCCAGTGGGACGGTTGACACTGAAGCTTTCTTT. Its translation: CASGTVDTEAFF. Full variable domain (rest looked up from reference TRBV3-1 and TRBJ1-1): DTAVSQTPKYLVTQMGNDKSIKCEQNLGHDTMYWYKQDSKKFLKIMFSYNNKELIINETVPNRFSPKSPDKAHLNLHINSLELGDSAVYFCASGTVDTEAFFGQGTRLTVV.

This clone was counted at least ten times. The chain couples TRBV3-1 to TRBJ2-3; D remains ambiguous. This CDR3 has 13 amino acids. V lost 1 base and J 5 bases, leaving 7 bases between the germline ends. CDR1 and CDR2 (germline): LGHDT, YNNKEL (reference sequence). The CDR3: CASSQGRLDTQYF. CDR3 nucleotides: TGTGCCAGCAGCCAAGGGCGGTTAGATACGCAGTATTTT.

This clone was observed at least ten times. J is TRBJ1-1 and V is TRBV5-5, with D maybe TRBD1 (5 bases). The CDR3 is 14 residues long. Between the trimmed V and J ends, which lost 6 bases and 7 bases, there was a span of 19 bases. Germline CDR1 is SGHKS and CDR2 is YYEKEE (reference sequence). In nucleotides, the CDR3 is TGTGCCAGCACGTATTACGGGGTTCAGGGTGAAGCTTTCTTT. As protein: CASTYYGVQGEAFF.

This clone was counted ten times or more. One base away lies a much larger clone, so this may be a sequencing read error. This chain connects TRBV11-2 to TRBJ2-7, with 9 bases fitting TRBD1. The CDR3 runs 17 residues. Germline CDR1 is SGHAT and CDR2 is FQNNGV. CDR3 nucleotide sequence: TGTGCCAGCAGCTCAACACTGGGACAGGGAAGAAACTACGAGCAGTGCTTC. Translating gives CASSSTLGQGRNYEQCF.

This clone has just a few counts. The chain employs TRBV2 and TRBJ2-7; 7 bases match TRBD2. The CDR3 sequence is 16 residues long. V was pared by 6 bases and J by 4 bases, with 15 bases of the junction left unmatched. Germline V gene data show CDR1 as SNHLY and CDR2 as FYNNEI. The CDR3 sequence: CASRASRGREQYEQYF. DNA for the CDR3: TGTGCCAGCAGGGCCTCGCGAGGGAGGGAGCAATACGAGCAGTACTTC. Full variable domain (rest looked up from reference TRBV2 and TRBJ2-7): EPEVTQTPSHQVTQMGQEVILRCVPISNHLYFYWYRQILGQKVEFLVSFYNNEISEKSEIFDDQFSVERPDGSNFTLKIRSTKLEDSAMYFCASRASRGREQYEQYFGPGTRLTVT.

The table lists this clone with many counts. The J gene is TRBJ2-1, the V gene TRBV24-1, with D possibly TRBD2 on 6 matching bases. The CDR3 runs to 16 residues. The germline V gene has CDR1 KGHDR and CDR2 SFDVKD. Trimming left V 3 bases short and J 0 bases short, with 11 bases between. The CDR3 sequence is CATSDHSGVSYNEQFF. The CDR3 nucleotides are TGTGCCACCAGTGATCATAGCGGAGTCTCCTACAATGAGCAGTTCTTC.

There are many counts of this clone. This chain uses TRBV7-2 with TRBJ1-2; possibly TRBD1 for D (5 bases). Germline-derived CDR1 and CDR2 are SGHTA and FQGNSA. V shed 1 base and J shed 8 bases, with 17 bases lying between them. This CDR3 is 15 amino acids long. The CDR3 DNA reads as TGTGCCAGCAGCTTAGGGGGCTGGCAGGCTGGAGGCTACACCTTC. It codes for CASSLGGWQAGGYTF.

This clone was picked up a small number of times. The final CDR3 position lacks the conserved phenylalanine or tryptophan, pointing to a likely read error. It is unclear where the CDR3 begins or ends on the DNA, so no DNA is shown, and the CDR3 is as TCRdb lists it. The V gene is TRBV27, the J gene TRBJ1-2; the table's TRBD1 call for D was not verified on the DNA. The length of the CDR3 is 13 amino acids, counting both ends. Germline loops: CDR1 MNHEY, CDR2 SMNVEV (reference sequence). CDR3 region: CASSFGAAYGYNL.

This clone was recorded at least ten times. The chain recombines TRBV20-1 with TRBJ2-7; 11 bases are shared with TRBD2. CDR3 length: 18 amino acids. The germline gives CDR1 DFQATT, CDR2 SNEGSKA (reference sequence). V dropped 3 bases and J dropped 5; count of bases not matched to a gene: 18. In nucleotides, the CDR3 is TGCAGTGCTAGGAACTCGAGAGCGGCTCTAGCGGGAGGTAACGAGCAGTACTTC. It codes for CSARNSRAALAGGNEQYF.

The CDR3 DNA reads as TGCAGTGCTAGGGGGCAGGGGAACACCGGGGAGCTGTTTTTT. This translates into CSARGQGNTGELFF. The rearrangement joins TRBV20-1 to TRBJ2-2, with a possible D match to TRBD1 (5 bases). The CDR3 extends over 14 amino acids. Trimming took 3 bases from V and 1 from J, leaving 9 bases between them. Germline CDR1 is DFQATT and CDR2 is SNEGSKA (reference sequence).

The V call is TRBV7-8, the J call TRBJ1-3; possibly TRBD1 for D (5 bases). This CDR3 has 17 residues. V was shortened by 1 base and J by 5 bases, with 18 bases between the two germline ends. Germline CDR1 reads SGHVS; CDR2 reads FQNEAQ. This CDR3 is CASSLEVLGEKRNTIYF. The CDR3 DNA reads TGTGCCAGCAGCTTAGAGGTGCTAGGGGAGAAAAGAAACACCATATATTTT.

This clone has at least ten counts. The chain combines TRBV4-3 with TRBJ1-2; D perhaps matches TRBD1 (5 bases). The ends were cut back, 0 bases at V and 8 bases at J, with 19 bases in the middle. The germline CDR1 and CDR2 sequences are LGHNA and YSLEER. The CDR3 has 16 amino acids. The CDR3 loop reads CASSQDHTGGASGYTF. The CDR3 DNA reads TGCGCCAGCAGCCAAGATCACACAGGCGGGGCGTCGGGCTACACCTTC.

This clone was seen a few times. A much more abundant neighbour one base away suggests this may be a read error. DNA of the CDR3: TGTGCCAGCCAAGACAGGGTTGTCACTGAAGCTTTCTTT. Protein product: CASQDRVVTEAFF. This rearrangement joins TRBV19 to TRBJ1-1, with 7 bases aligning to TRBD1. CDR1 is LNHDA, CDR2 SQIVND, per germline (reference sequence). This CDR3 is built from 13 residues. The ends lost 9 bases at V and 4 bases at J; junction bases unmatched: 8.

This clone appeared many times. The V gene is TRBV27, the J gene TRBJ2-7, with 9 bases aligning to TRBD1. Germline lookup yields CDR1 MNHEY and CDR2 SMNVEV (reference sequence). The V segment lost 6 bases and the J segment 5 bases; nucleotides outside the gene matches: 8. The CDR3 spans 14 residues. The CDR3 is CASSPSWTGDEQYF. The CDR3 bases are TGTGCCAGCAGCCCGAGTTGGACAGGGGACGAGCAGTACTTC.

There are many counts of this clone. The rearrangement uses TRBV10-3 and TRBJ1-1, with 7 positions matching TRBD1. In germline, CDR1 is ENHRY, CDR2 SYGVKD. This CDR3 spans 12 amino acids. The junction had 2 bases not matched to a gene; V was cut back by 5 bases and J by 5 bases. CDR3 nucleotides: TGTGCCATCAGTCCGACAGGGACTGAAGCTTTCTTT. This gives the protein CAISPTGTEAFF.

This clone was observed at least ten times. The J gene is TRBJ2-3, the V gene TRBV2; D possibly corresponds to TRBD2 (6 bases). Looked up from germline, CDR1 is SNHLY and CDR2 is FYNNEI. Trimming left V 2 bases short and J 2 bases short, with 11 bases between. This CDR3 comprises 15 residues. CDR3 sequence (DNA): TGTGCCAGCAGTGAAAAGGGACTTTACACAGATACGCAGTATTTT. This translates into CASSEKGLYTDTQYF.

The rearrangement joins TRBV11-2 to TRBJ1-3, with 8 bases identical to TRBD1. The CDR3 is 15 amino acids. CDR1 and CDR2 from the germline V gene are SGHAT and FQNNGV. V gave up 0 bases and J gave up 8 bases; unmatched junction bases: 6. CDR3 region: CASSLDRDRSHTIYF. The CDR3 DNA follows: TGTGCCAGCAGCTTAGACAGGGACAGGTCACACACCATATATTTT.

This clone was picked up many times. V is TRBV7-2 and J is TRBJ2-2; D remains unclear. Germline CDR1 SGHTA, CDR2 FQGNSA. Trimming cost V 5 bases and J 7 bases, with 8 bases left between them. The CDR3 totals 12 residues. The CDR3 DNA reads TGTGCCAGCAGCCGAACTTACGGGGAGCTGTTTTTT. Translated: CASSRTYGELFF. Drawing the rest from reference TRBV7-2 and TRBJ2-2, the complete variable domain is GAGVSQSPSNKVTEKGKDVELRCDPISGHTALYWYRQSLGQGLEFLIYFQGNSAPDKSGLPSDRFSAERTGGSVSTLTIQRTQQEDSAVYLCASSRTYGELFFGEGSRLTVL.

There are many counts of this clone. This chain connects TRBV6-1 to TRBJ2-3; TRBD2 is a possible D gene (5 bases). CDR1 and CDR2 (germline): MNHNS, SASEGT. V lost 8 bases and J lost 2, with 11 bases in between. The CDR3 extends over 13 amino acids. In DNA, the CDR3 is TGTGCCAGCGGGCGGCTAGCCACAGATACGCAGTATTTT. Translating it yields CASGRLATDTQYF.

This clone was recorded at least ten times. The chain carries TRBV28 and TRBJ1-5; a possible D gene is TRBD1 (6 bases). The CDR3 is made up of 15 amino acids. Trimming removed 3 bases from V and 4 bases from J, with 13 bases in between. CDR1 and CDR2 (germline): MDHEN, SYDVKM. The DNA for the CDR3 is TGTGCCAGCAGTTTGAGGGGGGGCTCTAATCAGCCCCAGCATTTT. Translation: CASSLRGGSNQPQHF. The full variable domain, completed using reference TRBV28 and TRBJ1-5, is DVKVTQSSRYLVKRTGEKVFLECVQDMDHENMFWYRQDPGLGLRLIYFSYDVKMKEKGDIPEGYSVSREKKERFSLILESASTNQTSMYLCASSLRGGSNQPQHFGDGTRLSIL.

In this sample, this clone turned up many times. The chain links TRBV19 to TRBJ2-2, with D hard to call. V lost 3 bases, J lost 10 bases, and 12 bases lay in between. The germline V gene encodes CDR1 LNHDA and CDR2 SQIVND (reference sequence). This CDR3 is 13 amino acids long. This CDR3 reads CASSIFPDAELFF. CDR3 DNA: TGTGCCAGTAGTATTTTCCCCGACGCGGAGCTGTTTTTT.

Ten or more counts support this clone. A read error is possible here, since a much larger clone lies one base away. Other nucleotide sequences in the sample specify the same CDR3. The rearrangement joins TRBV11-2 to TRBJ1-2, with 9 positions matching TRBD1. The germline CDR1 and CDR2 sequences are SGHAT and FQNNGV. The CDR3 length is 16 residues. The CDR3 DNA sequence: TGCGCCAGCAGCTCCACCCGGACAGGGGCTCGGAGTGGCTACACCTTC. Its translation is CASSSTRTGARSGYTF.

In this sample, this clone turned up a few times. Possible read error: a much larger clone is one base away. This sequence joins TRBV19 and TRBJ2-6, with D tentatively TRBD1 (5 bases). V was trimmed by 6 bases and J by 0 bases, leaving 12 bases between them. The germline gives CDR1 LNHDA, CDR2 SQIVND (reference sequence). The CDR3 is 16 amino acids. The CDR3 spells CASSDFQGSGANVLTF. In DNA form, the CDR3 reads TGTGCCAGTAGCGACTTCCAGGGCTCTGGGGCCAACGTCCTGACTTTC.

This clone was seen at least ten times. The J gene is TRBJ2-5, the V gene TRBV20-1; TRBD2 agrees at 10 bases. Trimming cost V 1 base and J 2 bases; bases outside gene matches: 7. CDR1 is DFQATT and CDR2 is SNEGSKA in the germline V gene (reference sequence). The CDR3 runs 16 residues. CDR3 sequence (DNA): TGCAGTGCTAGAGGATCCACTAGCGGGGTGCAAGAGACCCAGTACTTC. It encodes CSARGSTSGVQETQYF.

This clone was detected ten times or more. V is TRBV20-1 and J is TRBJ2-3; D remains unclear. V lost 1 base, J lost 5 bases, and 4 bases lay in between. The CDR3 has 11 residues. Germline V gene sequence: CDR1 DFQATT, CDR2 SNEGSKA (reference sequence). The CDR3 coding sequence is TGCAGTGCTAGAGCAGTAGATACGCAGTATTTT. Translated: CSARAVDTQYF.

In this sample, this clone turned up a few times. One junction end disagrees with the germline gene, perhaps due to a read error. The CDR3: CAGRGALSNQPQHF. CDR3 bases: TGTGCCGGCAGGGGGGCTCTTAGCAATCAGCCCCAGCATTTT. The J gene is TRBJ1-5, the V gene TRBV6-1; 7 bases agree with TRBD1. CDR1 is MNHNS and CDR2 is SASEGT in the germline V gene. This CDR3 contains 14 residues.

The table lists this clone with many counts. V and J are TRBV28 and TRBJ1-4; possible D gene TRBD1, 5 bases. The CDR3 totals 14 residues. Trimming shortened V by 2 bases and J by 8 bases, and 12 bases separated the two germline ends. Per the germline V gene, CDR1 is MDHEN and CDR2 is SYDVKM. The CDR3 reads CASSLGGVVEKLFF. As DNA, the CDR3 is TGTGCCAGCAGTTTAGGAGGGGTTGTCGAAAAACTGTTTTTT.

There are many counts of this clone. The rearrangement links TRBV20-1 to TRBJ2-3; a possible D gene is TRBD1 (5 bases). The CDR3 sequence is 14 residues long. The germline CDR1 and CDR2 sequences are DFQATT and SNEGSKA (reference sequence). V lost 3 bases to trimming and J lost 0 bases, with 10 bases between them. The CDR3 DNA reads TGCAGTGCTAGGACAGCCGCTAGCACAGATACGCAGTATTTT. This gives the protein CSARTAASTDTQYF.

This clone was observed many times. The J gene is TRBJ2-1, the V gene TRBV2; TRBD2 matches at 15 bases. CDR1 is SNHLY, CDR2 FYNNEI, per germline. Trimming took 10 bases from V and 7 from J; bases not matched to a gene: 8. This CDR3 has 15 residues. CDR3 loop: CATGLAGGPSNEQFF. CDR3 DNA sequence: TGTGCCACCGGACTAGCGGGAGGGCCATCGAATGAGCAGTTCTTC.